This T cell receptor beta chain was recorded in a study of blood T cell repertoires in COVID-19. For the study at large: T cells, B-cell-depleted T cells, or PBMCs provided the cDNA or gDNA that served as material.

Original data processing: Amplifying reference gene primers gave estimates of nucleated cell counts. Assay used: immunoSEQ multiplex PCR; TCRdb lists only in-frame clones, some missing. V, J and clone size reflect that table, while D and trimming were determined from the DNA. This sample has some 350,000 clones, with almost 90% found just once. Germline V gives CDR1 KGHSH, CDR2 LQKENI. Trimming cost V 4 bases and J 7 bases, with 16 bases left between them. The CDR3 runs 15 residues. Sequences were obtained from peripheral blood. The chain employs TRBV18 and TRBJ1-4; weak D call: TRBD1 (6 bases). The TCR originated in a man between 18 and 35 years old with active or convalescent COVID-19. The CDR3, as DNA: TGTGCCAGCTCACTCGCGACAGGTGGGGCTGAAAAACTGTTTTTT. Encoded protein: CASSLATGGAEKLFF.